This TCR beta chain was identified during a study of blood T cell repertoires in COVID-19. This CDR3 spans 14 amino acids. From germline, CDR1 is SGHTA and CDR2 FQGNSA. The germline V and J ends were trimmed by 1 base and 2 bases, with 6 bases remaining between them. Cohorts were based on clinical histories the participants reported. Profiled with immunoSEQ multiplex PCR; TCRdb holds only in-frame clones, not every one. Of roughly 200,000 clones listed, approximately 90% are singletons. The chain employs TRBV7-2 and TRBJ1-3; D may be TRBD1 (6 bases). Sequencing was done on a sample of PBMCs or T cells enriched from blood (not recorded which). This receptor was taken from a woman between 40 and 50 years old with acute COVID-19. The DNA for the CDR3 is TGTGCCAGCAGCTTAGGGGGGCCTGGAAACACCATATATTTT. Amino acids: CASSLGGPGNTIYF.